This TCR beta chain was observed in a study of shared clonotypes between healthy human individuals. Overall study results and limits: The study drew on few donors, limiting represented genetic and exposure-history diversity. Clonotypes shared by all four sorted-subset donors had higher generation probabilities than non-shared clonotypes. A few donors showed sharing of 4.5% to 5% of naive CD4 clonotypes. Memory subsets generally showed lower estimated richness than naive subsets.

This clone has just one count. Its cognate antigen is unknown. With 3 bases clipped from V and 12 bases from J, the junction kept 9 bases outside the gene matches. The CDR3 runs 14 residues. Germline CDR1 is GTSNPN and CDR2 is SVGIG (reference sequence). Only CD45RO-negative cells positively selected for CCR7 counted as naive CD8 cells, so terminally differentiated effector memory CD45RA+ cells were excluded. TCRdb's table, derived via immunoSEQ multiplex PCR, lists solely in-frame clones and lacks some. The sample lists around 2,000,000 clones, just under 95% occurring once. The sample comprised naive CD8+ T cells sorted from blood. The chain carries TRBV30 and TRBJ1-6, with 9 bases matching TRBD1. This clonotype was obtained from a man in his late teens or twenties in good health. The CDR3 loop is CAWSPGQGLEPLHF. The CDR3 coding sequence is TGTGCCTGGAGCCCGGGACAGGGCCTTGAACCCCTCCACTTT.